Described below is a single T cell receptor beta chain sequence and its context. Its antigen target is currently unknown. No much larger clone exists at a distance of one base, and base qualities are not known. TCRbeta CDR3 regions were amplified from genomic DNA using the immunoSEQ Assay, a bias-controlled multiplex PCR. The authors' analysis ran thus. Nucleated cell counts per sample were estimated from amplification of reference gene primers within the assay. To quantify the absolute abundance of each unique TCRbeta CDR3 rearrangement, sequence reads were collapsed and filtered. Productive Simpson clonality was computed per sample as the square root of Simpson's diversity index over productive rearrangements. Drawn from immuneACCESS, this table holds only the in-frame rearrangements with V and J called that TCRdb kept. Clones are partly lost; checked studies trace under half to an unresolved V gene and leave the rest unexplained. V, J and clone size are taken as reported in that table, and D and trimming were inferred from the DNA itself. Across this sample there are around 120,000 clones, with more than 60% seen only once. Less than 7.5% of the sample rests with the top ten.

Each collaborating institution followed its own protocols to collect whole blood in K2EDTA tubes. Collaborator samples were shipped for TCRbeta analysis as frozen whole blood, isolated PBMCs, or DNA extracted from either sample type. This specimen comes from a study of blood T cell repertoires in COVID-19 (dated by TCRdb to the early 2020s). Background on the whole study: The collaborator samples originated in the United States, Italy and Spain and spanned the acute and convalescent phases of COVID-19. Subjects who had been exposed to COVID-19, were actively infected with it, or had recovered from it provided the deeply sampled blood TCRbeta repertoires that made up the dataset. The prospective study material was composed of cDNA or gDNA derived from T cells, B-cell-depleted T cells, or PBMCs. The samples were drawn from two sources: the first 160 participants of the ongoing ImmuneRACE study, and about 1,300 subjects contributed by 6 global collaborators. The repertoires were released in a freely available public database intended as a resource for research on the immune response to SARS-CoV-2. Nearly every sample came with metadata listing a de-identified subject ID, COVID-19 status, age in years and sex. Where available, HLA class I and class II types were taken from metadata supplied by the sample provider and were not determined by assay-based typing. Overall results and qualifications from the work: Clinical and demographic metadata were provided uncurated, with the amount varying by source and participant.

The CDR3 runs 16 amino acids, cysteine and phenylalanine included. This entry keeps only the CDR3 DNA: 48 bases, framed from base 1. The germline V gene supplies CDR1 ENHRY and CDR2 SYGVKD. A distance of 15 bases separates the germline ends of V and J, which lose 3 bases and 1 base respectively. The clonotype was recovered from an older man with acute or convalescent COVID-19. Recombination joined TRBV10-3 with TRBJ2-5, and perhaps TRBD2 as D gene, on 5 matching bases. Sample: peripheral blood. The CDR3 protein: CAISDSFEAAQETQYF. The DNA sequence follows: TGTGCCATCAGTGATAGCTTCGAAGCGGCCCAAGAGACCCAGTACTTC.